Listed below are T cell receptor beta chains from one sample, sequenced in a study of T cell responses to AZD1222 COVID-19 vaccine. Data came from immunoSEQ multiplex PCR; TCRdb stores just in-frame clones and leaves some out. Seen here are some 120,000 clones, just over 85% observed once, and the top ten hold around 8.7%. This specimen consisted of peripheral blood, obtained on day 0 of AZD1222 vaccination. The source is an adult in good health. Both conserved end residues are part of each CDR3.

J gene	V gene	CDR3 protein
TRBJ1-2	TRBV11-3	CASSLDHEQAVAYGYTF
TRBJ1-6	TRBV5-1	CASSPGQGNSPLHF
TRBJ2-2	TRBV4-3	CASSQDSTSGGNTGELFF
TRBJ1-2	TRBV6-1	CASSEASGGAASYTF
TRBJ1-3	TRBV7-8	CASSSDRPGNTIYF
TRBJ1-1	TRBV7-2	CASSFPGGRNTEAFF
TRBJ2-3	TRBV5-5	CASSFSLSDTQYF
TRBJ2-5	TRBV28	CASSLSSGPWETQYF
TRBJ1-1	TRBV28	CASSLSWTEAFF
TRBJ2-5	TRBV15	CATSTLGLEETQYF
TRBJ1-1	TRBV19	CASTSNQGRTEAFF
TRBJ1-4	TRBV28	CASSSSTVSEKLFF
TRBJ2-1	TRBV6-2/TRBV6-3	CASSFTIPGSEQFF
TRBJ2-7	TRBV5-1	CASSLAVESGFWGEQYF
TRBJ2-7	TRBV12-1	CASSSRMDSGRGTYEQYF
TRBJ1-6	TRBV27	CASSVYGESPLHF
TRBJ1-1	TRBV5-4	CASRVRDTEEAFF
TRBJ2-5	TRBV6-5	CASSHDRAGSETQYF
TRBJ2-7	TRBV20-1	CSASPAGVENEQYF
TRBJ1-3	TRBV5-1	CASSLDQGTASGNTIYF
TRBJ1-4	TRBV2	CASSAQRATNEKLFF
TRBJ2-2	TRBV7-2	CASSPDGSTNTGELFF
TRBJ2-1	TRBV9	CASSSSGTSGDEQFF
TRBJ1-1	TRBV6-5	CASSPGTGRGTEAFF
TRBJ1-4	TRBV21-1	CASSKRGRGDEKLFF
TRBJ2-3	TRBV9	CASSGASGASTDTQYF
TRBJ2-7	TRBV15	CATSRKGAYEQYF
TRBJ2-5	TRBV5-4	CASSQQGAGETQYF
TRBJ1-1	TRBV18	CASSQSAVQIVSTTEAFF
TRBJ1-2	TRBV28	CASSFNRGQVLGYTF
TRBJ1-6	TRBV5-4	CASSLRVEGSPLHF
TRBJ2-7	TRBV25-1	CASSDPGTGTYEQYF
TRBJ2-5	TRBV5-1	CASSLLQGTQETQYF
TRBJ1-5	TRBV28	CASQGTILQPQHF
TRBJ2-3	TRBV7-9	CASKQDTDTQYF
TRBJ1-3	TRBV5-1	CASSLDQGGNTIYF
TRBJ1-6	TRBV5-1	CASSPGTNSPLHF
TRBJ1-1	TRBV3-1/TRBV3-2	CASIGTGTGATEAFF
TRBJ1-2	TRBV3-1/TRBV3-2	CASSQAQGYTF
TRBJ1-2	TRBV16	CASSQDRGEGYTF
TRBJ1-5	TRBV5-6	CASSRGVPDQPQHF
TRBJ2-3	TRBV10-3	CAISDTSGGTDTQYF
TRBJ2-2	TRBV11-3	CASSFNWASGSPGELFF
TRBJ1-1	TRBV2	CASSLQGQGRIEAFF
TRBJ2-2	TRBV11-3	CARTLAGAGELFF
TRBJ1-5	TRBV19	CASSLTGYGQPQHF
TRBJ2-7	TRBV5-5	CASSLASLAGGFTYEQYF
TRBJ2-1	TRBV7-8	CASSLTLHLRPEQFF
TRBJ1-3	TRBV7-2	CASSFSGDTIYF
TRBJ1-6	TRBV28	CASSPVAYNSPLHF
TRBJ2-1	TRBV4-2	CASSQAYGASGRRDNEQFF
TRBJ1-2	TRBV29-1	CSVEDGGAEGYTF
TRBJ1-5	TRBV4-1	CASSQVQATGDEPQHF
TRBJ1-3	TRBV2	CASRDRAVSGNTIYF
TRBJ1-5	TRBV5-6	CASSLDGGHSNQPQHF
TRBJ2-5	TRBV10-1	CASTQETQYF
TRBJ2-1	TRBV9	CASSVGGTSGPNEQFF
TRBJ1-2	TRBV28	CASSSLEGAFGYTF
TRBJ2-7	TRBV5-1	CASSLDTYEQYF
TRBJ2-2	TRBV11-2	CASSLSGQGTGELFF